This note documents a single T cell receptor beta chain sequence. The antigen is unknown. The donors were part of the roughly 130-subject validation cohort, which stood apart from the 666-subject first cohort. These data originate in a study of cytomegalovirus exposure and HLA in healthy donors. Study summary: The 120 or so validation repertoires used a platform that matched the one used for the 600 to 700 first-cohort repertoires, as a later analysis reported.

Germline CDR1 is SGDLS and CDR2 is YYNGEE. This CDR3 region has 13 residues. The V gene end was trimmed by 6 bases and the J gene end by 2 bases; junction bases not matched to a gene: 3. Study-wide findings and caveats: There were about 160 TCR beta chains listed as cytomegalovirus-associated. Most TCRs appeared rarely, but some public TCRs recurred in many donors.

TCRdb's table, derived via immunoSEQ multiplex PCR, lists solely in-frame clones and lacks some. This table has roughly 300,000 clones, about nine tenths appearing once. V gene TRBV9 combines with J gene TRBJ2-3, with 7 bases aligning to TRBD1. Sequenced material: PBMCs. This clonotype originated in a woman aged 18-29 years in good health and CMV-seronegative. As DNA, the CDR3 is TGTGCCAGCACCAGGGGGTCCACAGATACGCAGTATTTT. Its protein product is CASTRGSTDTQYF.